Following are 28 T cell receptor beta chains from one sample sequenced in a study of blood T cell repertoires in COVID-19. Method: immunoSEQ multiplex PCR; TCRdb's copy keeps in-frame clones and lacks some. The sample records 100,000 to 150,000 clones, 85% to 90% being singletons. The sequencing sample was made of peripheral blood. The receptors come from a man aged 80 or over with active or convalescent COVID-19.

The V call is TRBV9, the J call TRBJ1-2, with D unresolved. The CDR3 consists of 14 residues. V lost 3 bases to trimming and J lost 8 bases, with 17 bases between them. CDR1 is SGDLS and CDR2 is YYNGEE in the germline V gene. The CDR3 spells CASSAYSRVQGYTF. CDR3 in DNA: TGTGCCAGCAGCGCATACTCGAGGGTGCAAGGCTACACCTTC.

In nucleotides, the CDR3 is TGCAGCGTTGACGCAGGGGGTGGCTACACCTTC. This translates into CSVDAGGGYTF. V gene TRBV29-1 combines with J gene TRBJ1-2, with 7 bases aligning to TRBD1. The germline gives CDR1 SQVTM, CDR2 ANQGSEA. V was pared by 3 bases and J by 7 bases, with 2 bases of the junction left unmatched. This CDR3 has 11 residues.

The genes are TRBV5-1 and TRBJ2-3, with D possibly being TRBD1 (5 bases). This CDR3 region has 16 residues. Germline V lookup: CDR1 SGHRS, CDR2 YFSETQ. The V end was cut by 4 bases, the J end by 0 bases, with 15 bases between. DNA for the CDR3: TGCGCCAGCAGCCGCACCCAGGGCCCGAGCACAGATACGCAGTATTTT. This translates into CASSRTQGPSTDTQYF.

The CDR3 protein is CASSQDLGGSETQYF. In nucleotides, the CDR3 is TGCGCCAGCAGCCAAGATCTTGGGGGCTCGGAGACCCAGTACTTC. The chain combines TRBV4-3 with TRBJ2-5; TRBD1 might be the D (6 bases). The length of the CDR3 is 15 residues. Trimming shortened V by 0 bases and J by 5 bases, and 13 bases separated the two germline ends. Germline lookup yields CDR1 LGHNA and CDR2 YSLEER.

This chain connects TRBV28 to TRBJ2-3, with 9 bases fitting TRBD1. Per the germline V gene, CDR1 is MDHEN and CDR2 is SYDVKM. CDR3 length equals 16 residues. The trim removed 5 bases at V and 14 bases at J, leaving 20 bases unmatched. CDR3 loop: CASSPPLGQGRTGGYF. CDR3 sequence (DNA): TGTGCCAGCAGTCCACCGTTGGGACAGGGACGGACTGGGGGGTATTTT.

On this clone itself: One end of the junction is discordant with germline, which a read error may explain. J is TRBJ1-2 and V is TRBV7-9, with D perhaps TRBD1 (6 bases). The CDR3 loop spans 12 amino acids. In germline, CDR1 is SEHNR, CDR2 FQNEAQ (reference sequence). The DNA for the CDR3 is TGTGCCAGCACTTCGGACAGTATACGAATTTTGTTC. Protein sequence: CASTSDSIRILF.

This rearrangement joins TRBV7-2 to TRBJ1-3, with 10 bases fitting TRBD1. CDR1 SGHTA and CDR2 FQGNSA come from the germline V gene. J was trimmed by 10 bases and V by 7 bases; bases with no gene match: 10. CDR3 length: 14 residues. In DNA, the CDR3 is TGTGCCAGCACGGAGACAGGGGGCAGTCGTACCATATATTTT. It is translated as CASTETGGSRTIYF.

The chain employs TRBV4-1 and TRBJ2-5, with 8 nucleotides matching TRBD2. Trimming cost V 2 bases and J 3 bases; bases outside gene matches: 5. CDR1 is MGHRA, CDR2 YSYEKL, per germline. The CDR3 consists of 15 residues. In DNA, the CDR3 is TGCGCCAGCAGCCAATACGGGACTAGGGAAGAGACCCAGTACTTC. This encodes CASSQYGTREETQYF.

The J gene is TRBJ2-5, the V gene TRBV19; 7 bases are a match to TRBD2. The length of the CDR3 is 14 residues. Trimming at V came to 7 bases and at J to 3 bases, leaving 8 bases not matched to a gene. From germline, CDR1 is LNHDA and CDR2 SQIVND (reference sequence). The CDR3 loop reads CASTRGAGEETQYF. CDR3 nucleotide sequence: TGTGCCAGTACCCGGGGCGCGGGAGAAGAGACCCAGTACTTC.

The chain has TRBV29-1 and TRBJ2-5, with D possibly matching TRBD1 (6 bases). Looked up from germline, CDR1 is SQVTM and CDR2 is ANQGSEA. This CDR3 has 16 residues. Trimming took off 7 bases at V and 1 base at J, with 22 bases between the two ends. CDR3 sequence reads: CSANRGNRASQETQYF. CDR3 coding DNA: TGCAGCGCGAATAGGGGAAACAGGGCCTCCCAAGAGACCCAGTACTTC.

The rearrangement uses TRBV28 and TRBJ1-5; 7 nucleotides align to TRBD1. V lost 3 bases and J lost 6; bases outside the gene matches: 5. This CDR3 is 14 amino acids long. Looked up from germline, CDR1 is MDHEN and CDR2 is SYDVKM. The CDR3 loop reads CASSLGQRIQPQHF. The CDR3, as DNA: TGTGCCAGCAGTTTGGGACAGAGAATTCAGCCCCAGCATTTT.

The chain joins TRBV28 to TRBJ2-3; tentatively, D is TRBD1 (6 bases). V gave up 3 bases and J gave up 5 bases, with 15 bases separating them. The CDR3 has 15 residues. Per germline, CDR1 MDHEN and CDR2 SYDVKM. The CDR3, as DNA: TGTGCCAGCAGTTTCCAGGACAGAGTACGAGATACGCAGTATTTT. It codes for CASSFQDRVRDTQYF.

The V gene is TRBV28, the J gene TRBJ2-7, with 9 bases aligning to TRBD1. V was clipped by 5 bases and J by 5 bases; unmatched bases: 7. This CDR3 spans 14 amino acids. Germline CDR1 is MDHEN and CDR2 is SYDVKM. Written as DNA, the CDR3 is TGTGCCAGCAGTCGTCCCGGGACAGGGAACGAGCAGTACTTC. The encoded protein is CASSRPGTGNEQYF.

The J gene is TRBJ2-3, the V gene TRBV11-1, with 9 bases aligning to TRBD2. Trimming took 0 bases from V and 2 from J; bases not matched to a gene: 3. CDR3 length: 16 amino acids. In germline, CDR1 is SGHAT, CDR2 FQDESV (reference sequence). CDR3 sequence (DNA): TGTGCCAGCAGCTTAGCAGCGGGGGGACTCACAGATACGCAGTATTTT. This sequence encodes CASSLAAGGLTDTQYF.

The chain recombines TRBV19 with TRBJ2-1, with 9 bases that match TRBD2. CDR1 and CDR2 from the germline V gene are LNHDA and SQIVND (reference sequence). The CDR3 is 16 residues long. The junction had 8 bases not matched to a gene; V was cut back by 1 base and J by 7 bases. The CDR3 DNA reads as TGTGCCAGTAGTATAGGTGATAGCGGGGGTCTAAATGAGCAGTTCTTC. Its translation: CASSIGDSGGLNEQFF.

This chain joins TRBV7-2 and TRBJ2-5; 9 nucleotides match TRBD1. V shed 5 bases, J shed 4 bases, and the junction held 11 bases outside the gene matches. The CDR3 loop spans 16 amino acids. The V gene's germline CDR1 is SGHTA and CDR2 FQGNSA. The CDR3 nucleotides read TGTGCCAGCAGCCGTATCGGCCCGGGACAGGGAGAGACCCAGTACTTC. It specifies CASSRIGPGQGETQYF.

The chain links TRBV29-1 to TRBJ1-2, with TRBD1 identical over 8 bases. Trimming removed 1 base from V and 2 bases from J; junction bases left unmatched: 9. The CDR3 runs 16 residues. CDR1 is SQVTM, CDR2 ANQGSEA, per germline. Here the CDR3 reads CSVEGGQGRVNYGYTF. CDR3 in DNA: TGCAGCGTTGAAGGTGGACAGGGCAGGGTAAACTATGGCTACACCTTC.

This chain connects TRBV5-1 to TRBJ1-1; 9 bases are a match to TRBD1. CDR3 length equals 14 residues. Trimming cost V 1 base and J 4 bases; bases outside gene matches: 2. Germline CDR1 and CDR2: SGHRS and YFSETQ. CDR3 nucleotide sequence: TGCGCCAGCAGCTTGTCGGACAGGGGCACTGAAGCTTTCTTT. It codes for CASSLSDRGTEAFF.

The chain combines TRBV4-2 with TRBJ1-2, with D perhaps matching TRBD1 (6 bases). Trimming stripped 0 bases from V and 7 bases from J, with 12 bases between. The CDR3 contains 14 residues. Looked up from germline, CDR1 is LGHNA and CDR2 is YNFKEQ. The CDR3 reads CASSQEFQGLGYTF. In DNA form, the CDR3 reads TGTGCCAGCAGCCAAGAATTCCAGGGGCTTGGCTACACCTTC.

In this sample, this clone turned up once. This chain connects TRBV15 to TRBJ1-2; weak D call: TRBD1 (6 bases). This CDR3 has 15 residues. Germline loops: CDR1 LNHNV, CDR2 YYDKDF (reference sequence). Deletions cut 4 bases from V and 10 bases from J, with 22 bases between. The CDR3 here is CATSKGGGMALDYTF. CDR3 DNA sequence: TGTGCCACCAGCAAGGGGGGGGGTATGGCCCTTGACTACACCTTC.

The chain couples TRBV5-6 to TRBJ2-1; weak D call: TRBD1 (6 bases). The CDR3 has 15 residues. Trimming took 2 bases from V and 9 from J, leaving 18 bases between them. CDR1 and CDR2 (germline): SGHDT, YYEEEE. The CDR3 reads CASSFPGHTTREQFF. CDR3 sequence (DNA): TGTGCCAGCAGCTTTCCGGGACATACCACCCGTGAGCAGTTCTTC.

The chain has TRBV5-4 and TRBJ2-5; D perhaps matches TRBD2 (5 bases). Germline V lookup: CDR1 SGHNT, CDR2 YYREEE (reference sequence). The V end was cut by 1 base, the J end by 5 bases, with 9 bases between. The CDR3 extends over 13 amino acids. CDR3 amino acids: CASSLTGYETQYF. The CDR3, as DNA: TGTGCCAGCAGCTTGACGGGGTATGAGACCCAGTACTTC.

The chain carries TRBV7-2 and TRBJ2-7, with D tentatively TRBD2 (6 bases). V was pared by 2 bases and J by 7 bases, with 24 bases between. The germline V gene has CDR1 SGHTA and CDR2 FQGNSA. CDR3 length: 17 amino acids. This chain's CDR3 is CASSLNPAGSSPMEQYF. Written as DNA, the CDR3 is TGTGCCAGCAGCTTAAACCCAGCGGGCTCATCCCCAATGGAGCAGTACTTC.

V gene TRBV6-5 combines with J gene TRBJ2-5, with D tentatively TRBD2 (7 bases). The CDR3 is made up of 16 amino acids. Trimming stripped 1 base from V and 5 bases from J, with 17 bases between. Germline-derived CDR1 and CDR2 are MNHEY and SVGAGI. The CDR3 sequence: CASSYLGAGEVETQYF. The CDR3 DNA reads TGTGCCAGCAGTTACTTGGGGGCGGGAGAGGTGGAGACCCAGTACTTC.

The chain employs TRBV5-4 and TRBJ1-2, with a weak D call TRBD1 (5 bases). Germline V gene data show CDR1 as SGHNT and CDR2 as YYREEE (reference sequence). V lost 0 bases, J lost 7 bases, and 16 bases lay in between. The CDR3 is 15 residues long. The CDR3 DNA is TGTGCCAGCAGCTTGGTTGCAGGACAATTATTTGGCTACACCTTC. It encodes CASSLVAGQLFGYTF.

The genes are TRBV2 and TRBJ1-5, with unresolved D. The CDR3 is made up of 15 amino acids. Trimming shortened V by 8 bases and J by 2 bases, and 16 bases separated the two germline ends. Germline V CDR1 and CDR2: SNHLY, FYNNEI. The CDR3 is CASVLSPSGNQPQHF. CDR3 nucleotides: TGTGCCAGCGTGCTTTCGCCCTCGGGCAATCAGCCCCAGCATTTT.

This rearrangement joins TRBV4-1 to TRBJ2-1; 16 bases line up with TRBD2. The germline V gene encodes CDR1 MGHRA and CDR2 YSYEKL. The CDR3 contains 19 residues. V lost 3 bases, J lost 2 bases, and 7 bases stayed unmatched. The CDR3 spells CASSQAGTSGGAAYNEQFF. The DNA of the CDR3 is TGCGCCAGCAGCCAGGCCGGGACTAGCGGGGGGGCAGCCTACAATGAGCAGTTCTTC.

V gene TRBV5-5 combines with J gene TRBJ1-1, with TRBD1 matching over 7 bases. V was clipped by 4 bases and J by 6 bases; unmatched bases: 18. This CDR3 region has 17 residues. Germline V lookup: CDR1 SGHKS, CDR2 YYEKEE (reference sequence). The CDR3 protein is CASSPLLPGGGRSEAFF. The CDR3 DNA is TGTGCCAGCAGCCCGCTTCTTCCGGGAGGGGGCAGGTCTGAAGCTTTCTTT.